The 19 T cell receptor beta chains given below trace back to one sample, sequenced in a study of breast tumors, draining lymph nodes, adjacent tissues. Axillary draining lymph nodes of breast cancer patients supplied the node samples. MiXCR was run by TCRdb on the multiplex PCR reads, yielding one entry per CDR3 protein. Here the sample spans 150,000 to 200,000 distinct CDR3 sequences, around 29% being singletons. Sequencing was done on a sample of axillary lymph node tissue. Every receptor here comes from a female donor with breast cancer. Some clones in this sample may be carry-over from other donors' samples.

This chain uses TRBV4-1 with TRBJ1-2, with D perhaps matching TRBD1 (5 bases). Germline CDR1 reads MGHRA; CDR2 reads YSYEKL. The length of the CDR3 is 15 residues. V was cut by 3 bases and J by 6 bases, with 17 bases left in between. The CDR3 loop is CASSHGGGGYDGYTF. The CDR3 DNA sequence: TGCGCCAGCAGCCATGGGGGGGGAGGGTACGATGGCTACACCTTC.

This clonotype came up many times. The chain couples TRBV2 to TRBJ1-2; D may be TRBD1 (5 bases). Germline CDR1 SNHLY, CDR2 FYNNEI. The CDR3 consists of 12 residues. Trimming removed 6 bases from V and 8 bases from J, with 13 bases in between. The CDR3 protein is CASRGTVGGYTF. The CDR3 coding sequence is TGTGCCAGCAGAGGGACGGTCGGCGGCTACACCTTC. The entire variable domain, with the rest obtained from reference TRBV2 and TRBJ1-2, is as follows: EPEVTQTPSHQVTQMGQEVILRCVPISNHLYFYWYRQILGQKVEFLVSFYNNEISEKSEIFDDQFSVERPDGSNFTLKIRSTKLEDSAMYFCASRGTVGGYTFGSGTRLTVV.

This chain links TRBV20-1 with TRBJ2-3; 11 bases align to TRBD2. Per germline, CDR1 DFQATT and CDR2 SNEGSKA (reference sequence). CDR3 size: 15 residues. V lost 4 bases, J lost 10 bases, and 13 bases stayed unmatched. CDR3 DNA sequence: TGCAGTGCTACTATAGCGGGAGGGATTTCCCGTGCGCAGTATTTT. Its translation: CSATIAGGISRAQYF.

This clonotype was observed at least ten times. The rearrangement uses TRBV2 and TRBJ1-5; tentative D call: TRBD1 (6 bases). Trimming pared 1 base from V and 6 bases from J, leaving 16 bases between. The CDR3 consists of 16 residues. Germline CDR1 SNHLY, CDR2 FYNNEI. For the CDR3, the DNA is TGTGCCAGCAGTGAAGGGTTTTGGGGAGGGGGTCAGCCCCAGCATTTT. As protein: CASSEGFWGGGQPQHF. Complete variable domain (other parts from reference TRBV2 and TRBJ1-5): EPEVTQTPSHQVTQMGQEVILRCVPISNHLYFYWYRQILGQKVEFLVSFYNNEISEKSEIFDDQFSVERPDGSNFTLKIRSTKLEDSAMYFCASSEGFWGGGQPQHFGDGTRLSIL.

This sequence joins TRBV5-4 and TRBJ2-1, with D maybe TRBD2 (5 bases). Between the trimmed V and J ends, which lost 1 base and 5 bases, there was a span of 7 bases. This CDR3 comprises 13 residues. In germline, CDR1 is SGHNT, CDR2 YYREEE (reference sequence). CDR3 protein: CASSLSRDNEQFF. The CDR3, as DNA: TGTGCCAGCAGCTTGTCGAGGGACAATGAGCAGTTCTTC.

Of note for this clonotype: It may be a read error: a sequence one base away is much more abundant. The V and J genes are TRBV6-5 and TRBJ2-2; 7 nucleotides align to TRBD2. J lost 7 bases, V lost 3 bases, and 8 bases had no gene match. This CDR3 has 15 residues. Looked up from germline, CDR1 is MNHEY and CDR2 is SVGAGI. Here the CDR3 DNA reads TGTGCCAGCAGTTATCGGCGGGGAGGGGTCGGGGAGCTGTTTTTT. Translating gives CASSYRRGGVGELFF.

DNA of the CDR3: TGTGCCTCGGCCGGGACTAGCACGGGGGAGCTGTTTTTT. This sequence encodes CASAGTSTGELFF. This sequence joins TRBV6-2 or TRBV6-3 and TRBJ2-2; 9 bases agree with TRBD2. With 11 bases clipped from V and 8 bases from J, the junction kept 9 bases outside the gene matches. The length of the CDR3 is 13 residues. Germline assignment: CDR1 MNHEY and CDR2 SVGEGT.

This clonotype was seen at least ten times. V is TRBV7-2 and J is TRBJ2-5; 9 bases line up with TRBD2. The CDR3 loop spans 14 amino acids. The ends lost 3 bases at V and 7 bases at J; junction bases unmatched: 6. Germline V gene lookup returns CDR1 SGHTA and CDR2 FQGNSA. CDR3 in DNA: TGTGCCAGCAGCTTTAGCGGGAGCTCACCGACCCAGTACTTC. Translated: CASSFSGSSPTQYF. The full variable domain, rest sourced from reference TRBV7-2 and TRBJ2-5, is GAGVSQSPSNKVTEKGKDVELRCDPISGHTALYWYRQSLGQGLEFLIYFQGNSAPDKSGLPSDRFSAERTGGSVSTLTIQRTQQEDSAVYLCASSFSGSSPTQYFGPGTRLLVL.

Ten or more counts support this clonotype. The rearrangement uses TRBV20-1 and TRBJ2-7; D call uncertain. CDR3 size: 12 residues. The V gene lost 5 bases and the J gene lost 0 bases, with 8 bases spanning the gap. Germline CDR1 reads DFQATT; CDR2 reads SNEGSKA (reference sequence). For the CDR3, the DNA is TGCAGTGCTGCGGACGGCTCCTACGAGCAGTACTTC. Translation: CSAADGSYEQYF.

There are many counts of this clonotype. The chain combines TRBV20-1 with TRBJ1-2; tentative D call: TRBD1 (6 bases). The germline V gene encodes CDR1 DFQATT and CDR2 SNEGSKA (reference sequence). V lost 7 bases and J lost 3, with 9 bases in between. This CDR3 contains 11 residues. CDR3 nucleotides: TGCAGTGGCAACAGGGACTATGGCTACACCTTC. It codes for CSGNRDYGYTF.

The sample holds many counts of this clonotype. A much larger clone lies a single base off, so this may be a read error. The genes are TRBV2 and TRBJ2-3; TRBD1 or TRBD2 may be the D gene (5 bases each). CDR3 length: 14 residues. Germline CDR1 reads SNHLY; CDR2 reads FYNNEI. CDR3 DNA: TGTGCCAGCAGTGTACGGGGCGCGGCAGATGCGCAGTATTTT. As protein: CASSVRGAADAQYF.

This clonotype occurred once. J is TRBJ2-5 and V is TRBV6-5; the match to TRBD2 covers 7 bases. The junction had 7 bases not matched to a gene; V was cut back by 6 bases and J by 9 bases. CDR3 length: 12 residues. CDR1 MNHEY and CDR2 SVGAGI come from the germline V gene. The CDR3 loop is CASRSGNQPQYF. Written as DNA, the CDR3 is TGTGCCAGCAGGAGCGGGAATCAGCCCCAGTACTTC.

This clonotype was recorded many times. The DNA for the CDR3 is TGTGCCAGCAGCCCCCTGGGGGATCAGCCCCAGCATTTT. It specifies CASSPLGDQPQHF. The V and J genes are TRBV2 and TRBJ1-5, with a tentative D call TRBD1 (5 bases). The CDR3 contains 13 residues. The V and J ends lost 6 bases and 5 bases respectively, with 11 bases between them. The germline V gene encodes CDR1 SNHLY and CDR2 FYNNEI.

This clonotype was detected once. The V call is TRBV10-3, the J call TRBJ2-7; TRBD1 matches 9 bases. V lost 0 bases, J lost 4 bases, and 1 base stayed unmatched. Per germline, CDR1 ENHRY and CDR2 SYGVKD. The CDR3 consists of 14 residues. The CDR3 sequence is CAISESGQGYEQYF. The DNA of the CDR3 is TGTGCCATCAGTGAGTCGGGACAGGGTTACGAGCAGTACTTC.

This clonotype was observed at least ten times. V usage is TRBV6-4 and J usage is TRBJ2-1; no definite D call. V was shortened by 2 bases and J by 4 bases, with 6 bases between the two germline ends. CDR1 is MRHNA, CDR2 SNTAGT, per germline. The CDR3 has 13 amino acids. As DNA, the CDR3 is TGTGCCAGCAGTGACGAACTGTACAATGAGCAGTTCTTC. This translates into CASSDELYNEQFF.

This clonotype was detected many times. The chain uses TRBV6-6 and TRBJ1-2, with TRBD1 matching 9 bases. This CDR3 region has 15 residues. Germline V gene sequence: CDR1 MNHNY, CDR2 SVGAGI (reference sequence). The V segment lost 0 bases and the J segment 2 bases; nucleotides outside the gene matches: 1. The CDR3 DNA sequence: TGTGCCAGCAGTTACTCCACAGGGGGCAACTATGGCTACACCTTC. Encoded protein: CASSYSTGGNYGYTF.

The genes are TRBV15 and TRBJ2-1, with a tentative D call TRBD2 (6 bases). This CDR3 has 14 residues. Germline values: CDR1 LNHNV, CDR2 YYDKDF (reference sequence). The ends were cut back, 1 base at V and 2 bases at J, with 6 bases in the middle. CDR3 coding DNA: TGTGCCACCAGCAGAGGGGGGGCCTACAATGAGCAGTTCTTC. Amino acid sequence: CATSRGGAYNEQFF.

As regards this clonotype: An end of the junction differs from the germline gene, which may be a read error. The chain has TRBV25-1 and TRBJ2-5; unclear D gene. This CDR3 has 19 residues. The germline V gene has CDR1 MGHDK and CDR2 SYGVNS. CDR3 bases: TGTGCCAGCAGTTCGGGCAGGCTCGATCCCGACCGCCCTCAAGGGACCCAGTACTTC. Its protein product is CASSSGRLDPDRPQGTQYF.

This clonotype showed up just once. The CDR3 sequence: CASSEGTGDEQFF. The CDR3 DNA sequence: TGTGCCAGCAGCGAGGGGACAGGGGATGAGCAGTTCTTC. The chain uses TRBV7-2 and TRBJ2-1; TRBD1 matches 10 bases. Losses at the gene ends were 5 bases for V and 8 bases for J; bases not matched to a gene: 3. The CDR3 covers 13 residues. The germline V gene encodes CDR1 SGHTA and CDR2 FQGNSA.